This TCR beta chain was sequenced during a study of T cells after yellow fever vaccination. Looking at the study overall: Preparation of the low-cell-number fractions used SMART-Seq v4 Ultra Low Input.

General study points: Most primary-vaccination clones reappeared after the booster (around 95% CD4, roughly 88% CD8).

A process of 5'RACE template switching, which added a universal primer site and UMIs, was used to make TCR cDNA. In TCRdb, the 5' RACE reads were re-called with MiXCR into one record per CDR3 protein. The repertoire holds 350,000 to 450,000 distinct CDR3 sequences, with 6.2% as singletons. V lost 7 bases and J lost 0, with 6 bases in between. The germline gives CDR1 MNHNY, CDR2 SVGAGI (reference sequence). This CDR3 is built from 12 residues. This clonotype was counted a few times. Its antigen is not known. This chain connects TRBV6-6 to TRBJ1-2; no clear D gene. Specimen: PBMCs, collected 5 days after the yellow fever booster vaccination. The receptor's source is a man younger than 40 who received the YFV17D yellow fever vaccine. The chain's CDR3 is CASNPANYGYTF. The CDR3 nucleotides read TGTGCCAGCAATCCAGCTAACTATGGCTACACCTTC.